Presented here are 21 T cell receptor beta chains from one specimen sequenced in a study of Ad26.COV2.S vaccination and SARS-CoV-2 variants. The assay was immunoSEQ multiplex PCR, and TCRdb's table has in-frame clones only and misses some. Seen here are fewer than 50,000 clones, 65% to 90% observed once, and the top ten hold about half. The source material was peripheral blood, sampled after recovery from COVID-19. These receptors were obtained from a human donor who had recovered from COVID-19.

The V and J genes are TRBV7-2 and TRBJ1-5, with D maybe TRBD1 (5 bases). There are 15 residues in the CDR3. CDR1 is SGHTA and CDR2 is FQGNSA in the germline V gene. V was pared by 5 bases and J by 2 bases, with 13 bases between. Here the CDR3 DNA reads TGTGCCAGCAGCCCTACGGGGGTTGGCAATCAGCCCCAGCATTTT. Residues: CASSPTGVGNQPQHF.

The V call is TRBV2, the J call TRBJ2-7; perhaps TRBD1 as D (6 bases). Germline V gives CDR1 SNHLY, CDR2 FYNNEI. V was pared by 3 bases and J by 4 bases, with 7 bases between. The CDR3 contains 12 residues. This CDR3 reads CASSDQGYEQYF. The DNA of the CDR3 is TGTGCCAGCAGTGATCAGGGGTACGAGCAGTACTTC.

This rearrangement joins TRBV5-6 to TRBJ2-2; D unresolved. The CDR3 loop spans 14 amino acids. The germline V and J ends were trimmed by 1 base and 2 bases, with 6 bases remaining between them. Germline CDR1 SGHDT, CDR2 YYEEEE. CDR3 in DNA: TGTGCCAGCAGCTTGCGACTTAACACCGGGGAGCTGTTTTTT. Translating gives CASSLRLNTGELFF.

The chain carries TRBV29-1 and TRBJ1-3, with D perhaps TRBD1 (5 bases). Trimming removed 3 bases from V and 8 bases from J, with 14 bases in between. Germline V gene data show CDR1 as SQVTM and CDR2 as ANQGSEA. This CDR3 comprises 13 residues. CDR3 amino acids: CSVEEGVRDTIYF. CDR3 nucleotide sequence: TGCAGCGTTGAGGAAGGGGTGAGGGACACCATATATTTT.

The genes are TRBV5-1 and TRBJ1-2, with a tentative D call TRBD1 (5 bases). CDR1 is SGHRS, CDR2 YFSETQ, per germline. The CDR3 has 11 residues. Trimming removed 0 bases from V and 8 bases from J, with 5 bases in between. This chain's CDR3 is CASSLEGGYTF. The DNA of the CDR3 is TGCGCCAGCAGCTTGGAGGGGGGCTACACCTTC.

This clone was recorded only once. This chain joins TRBV12-5 and TRBJ2-1; 14 positions match TRBD2. CDR3 length: 18 residues. From germline, CDR1 is LGHNT and CDR2 FRNRAP. Trimming removed 6 bases from V and 0 bases from J; junction bases left unmatched: 7. CDR3 in amino acids: CASGGLAGVGSSYNEQFF. Here the CDR3 DNA reads TGTGCTAGTGGGGGACTAGCGGGAGTCGGAAGCTCCTACAATGAGCAGTTCTTC.

The chain combines TRBV29-1 with TRBJ2-1; TRBD2 matches 12 bases. The CDR3 covers 13 residues. Germline-derived CDR1 and CDR2 are SQVTM and ANQGSEA. The CDR3 reads CSLAGGRKNEQFF. The CDR3 DNA follows: TGCAGTCTAGCGGGAGGGCGTAAAAATGAGCAGTTCTTC.

The chain uses TRBV6-5 and TRBJ1-1; D not certain. The CDR3 is 12 amino acids. Trimming left V 6 bases short and J 10 bases short, with 15 bases between. CDR1 is MNHEY and CDR2 is SVGAGI in the germline V gene. The CDR3 spells CASSGDSAGAFF. Here the CDR3 DNA reads TGTGCCAGCAGCGGCGACTCCGCCGGAGCTTTCTTT.

The chain uses TRBV10-3 and TRBJ2-3, with 13 bases lining up with TRBD2. Germline V gene sequence: CDR1 ENHRY, CDR2 SYGVKD. The CDR3 sequence is 18 residues long. The junction had 15 bases not matched to a gene; V was cut back by 8 bases and J by 4 bases. Written as DNA, the CDR3 is TGTGCCATCCGTCGACAGGGAGGTGGACTAGCGGGAGCAGATACGCAGTATTTT. Its protein product is CAIRRQGGGLAGADTQYF.

The chain recombines TRBV5-4 with TRBJ1-4; D not resolved. The CDR3 totals 13 residues. Germline V gives CDR1 SGHNT, CDR2 YYREEE (reference sequence). Trimming took off 0 bases at V and 3 bases at J, with 3 bases between the two ends. The CDR3 here is CASSLEANEKLFF. The CDR3 DNA is TGTGCCAGCAGCTTGGAGGCTAATGAAAAACTGTTTTTT. Full variable domain (missing parts from reference TRBV5-4 and TRBJ1-4): ETGVTQSPTHLIKTRGQQVTLRCSSQSGHNTVSWYQQALGQGPQFIFQYYREEENGRGNFPPRFSGLQFPNYSSELNVNALELDDSALYLCASSLEANEKLFFGSGTQLSVL.

The chain links TRBV19 to TRBJ2-5; 9 bases match TRBD2. The V segment lost 0 bases and the J segment 3 bases; nucleotides outside the gene matches: 5. CDR1 is LNHDA and CDR2 is SQIVND in the germline V gene (reference sequence). This CDR3 contains 16 residues. The chain's CDR3 is CASSIDQQRGEETQYF. The CDR3 nucleotides read TGTGCCAGTAGTATAGATCAACAGCGGGGGGAAGAGACCCAGTACTTC. Looking up the rest from reference TRBV19 and TRBJ2-5 gives the full variable domain: DGGITQSPKYLFRKEGQNVTLSCEQNLNHDAMYWYRQDPGQGLRLIYYSQIVNDFQKGDIAEGYSVSREKKESFPLTVTSAQKNPTAFYLCASSIDQQRGEETQYFGPGTRLLVL.

CDR3 protein: CASSYFITSEAFF. DNA of the CDR3: TGTGCCAGCAGTTACTTCATAACGTCCGAAGCTTTCTTT. This sequence joins TRBV6-5 and TRBJ1-1; the D is unclear. This CDR3 comprises 13 residues. V dropped 1 base and J dropped 8 bases, with 11 bases sitting between them. Looked up from germline, CDR1 is MNHEY and CDR2 is SVGAGI.

The gene calls are TRBV20-1 and TRBJ2-4; possibly TRBD1 for D (5 bases). The CDR3 runs 11 residues. V lost 2 bases to trimming and J lost 13 bases, with 12 bases between them. Germline CDR1 DFQATT, CDR2 SNEGSKA (reference sequence). The chain's CDR3 is CSARTGGIQYF. CDR3 DNA sequence: TGCAGTGCTAGAACAGGTGGCATCCAGTACTTC.

This clone was seen just once. The chain has TRBV5-1 and TRBJ1-1, with 8 bases identical to TRBD1. CDR1 and CDR2 from the germline V gene are SGHRS and YFSETQ. After removal of 1 base from V and 1 base from J, the junction contained 9 bases not matched to a gene. This CDR3 region has 17 residues. This chain's CDR3 is CASSLRGTGWGNTEAFF. The CDR3 coding sequence is TGCGCCAGCAGCTTGCGTGGGACAGGCTGGGGGAACACTGAAGCTTTCTTT.

In its sample, this clone is medium-sized. This chain connects TRBV11-2 to TRBJ1-2; 9 bases agree with TRBD1. The CDR3 is made up of 18 amino acids. The germline CDR1 and CDR2 sequences are SGHAT and FQNNGV. The J segment lost 3 bases and the V segment lost 5 bases, leaving 16 bases of the junction unmatched. The CDR3 nucleotides read TGTGCCAGCAGCCCCACCCAAAAAGGGACAGGGCCGTACTATGGCTACACCTTC. Translating it yields CASSPTQKGTGPYYGYTF.

The genes are TRBV3-1 (or the pseudogene TRBV3-2) and TRBJ1-3; D remains ambiguous. V lost 4 bases and J lost 0, with 16 bases in between. From germline, CDR1 is LGHDT and CDR2 YNNKEL (reference sequence). This CDR3 is 17 amino acids long. The CDR3 coding sequence is TGTGCCAGCAGCCCATTTTCGGGCGGTAGCTCTGGAAACACCATATATTTT. This codes for CASSPFSGGSSGNTIYF.

The rearrangement uses TRBV11-3 and TRBJ2-3, with 9 bases matching TRBD2. V gave up 1 base and J gave up 5 bases; unmatched junction bases: 7. This CDR3 is built from 16 residues. Germline V gives CDR1 SGHNT, CDR2 YENEEA. The CDR3 loop is CASSLGVAGAEDTQYF. The CDR3 DNA reads TGTGCCAGCAGCTTAGGAGTAGCGGGGGCGGAAGATACGCAGTATTTT.

In this sample, this clone turned up many times. The chain recombines TRBV11-2 with TRBJ2-7, with D perhaps TRBD1 or TRBD2 (5 bases each). The V end was cut by 4 bases, the J end by 2 bases, with 18 bases between. CDR3 length: 16 residues. CDR1 is SGHAT and CDR2 is FQNNGV in the germline V gene. The CDR3, as DNA: TGTGCCAGCAGCTCCCGGGACGACCCTAGTCCCTACGAGCAGTACTTC. The encoded protein is CASSSRDDPSPYEQYF. Using reference TRBV11-2 and TRBJ2-7 for the parts outside the CDR3, the full variable domain is EAGVAQSPRYKIIEKRQSVAFWCNPISGHATLYWYQQILGQGPKLLIQFQNNGVVDDSQLPKDRFSAERLKGVDSTLKIQPAKLEDSAVYLCASSSRDDPSPYEQYFGPGTRLTVT.

This clone has only a few counts. J is TRBJ1-4 and V is TRBV6-6, with D tentatively TRBD1 (6 bases). V lost 7 bases and J 5 bases, leaving 14 bases between the germline ends. Per germline, CDR1 MNHNY and CDR2 SVGAGI (reference sequence). This CDR3 contains 14 residues. DNA of the CDR3: TGTGCCAGCATTAAGGGGGTTTCAAATGAAAAACTGTTTTTT. Amino acids: CASIKGVSNEKLFF.

The rearrangement links TRBV6-5 to TRBJ1-2; 9 bases align to TRBD1. The germline V gene has CDR1 MNHEY and CDR2 SVGAGI. The trim removed 6 bases at V and 8 bases at J, leaving 13 bases unmatched. This CDR3 is built from 15 residues. CDR3 region: CASRGSTGGASGYTF. The DNA for the CDR3 is TGTGCCAGCAGGGGGTCTACAGGGGGCGCTTCGGGCTACACCTTC.

The CDR3 sequence: CASSLGGQNNSPLHF. DNA of the CDR3: TGCGCCAGCAGCTTGGGGGGACAAAATAATTCACCCCTCCACTTT. The V gene is TRBV5-1, the J gene TRBJ1-6; D might be TRBD1 (6 bases). Per the germline V gene, CDR1 is SGHRS and CDR2 is YFSETQ. V lost 0 bases and J lost 5, with 9 bases in between. The CDR3 runs to 15 residues.